The rows below give T cell receptor beta chains drawn from one sample of a study of blood T cell repertoires in COVID-19. Measured with immunoSEQ multiplex PCR; TCRdb has only the in-frame clones, and not every one. The table lists fewer than 350,000 clones, approximately 86% of them singletons. Sequencing input: peripheral blood. The receptor source for this set is a woman aged 30 to 39 who had recovered from COVID-19. The conserved cysteine and the conserved F or W are not part of the CDR3 here. The order of the fields is J gene, D gene, V gene, CDR3 protein. A D gene is named only where the DNA matches it firmly.

J: TRBJ2-1; D: TRBD2; V: TRBV7-2; CDR3: ASSSGKGLAGAGNEQF
J: TRBJ1-1; D: -; V: TRBV7-8; CDR3: ASSLGRANTEAF
J: TRBJ2-1; D: TRBD2; V: TRBV5-5; CDR3: ASSLAGGNEQF
J: TRBJ2-7; D: -; V: TRBV28; CDR3: ASSLSGRGVTEQY
J: TRBJ2-1; D: TRBD1; V: TRBV25-1; CDR3: ASSGSSRDSFFNEQF
J: TRBJ2-5; D: -; V: TRBV5-6; CDR3: ASSPIWAGETQY
J: TRBJ1-3; D: TRBD1; V: TRBV9; CDR3: ASSVGGTVAGNTIY
J: TRBJ2-1; D: TRBD2; V: TRBV5-4; CDR3: ASSLELAGYNEQF
J: TRBJ2-7; D: -; V: TRBV14; CDR3: ASSQDRGYERQY
J: TRBJ1-1; D: TRBD1; V: TRBV5-6; CDR3: ASSLVFRGRSTEAF
J: TRBJ1-3; D: TRBD1; V: TRBV29-1; CDR3: SVGDRGAGNTIY
J: TRBJ2-6; D: -; V: TRBV2; CDR3: ASTGLPPGANVLT
J: TRBJ1-4; D: TRBD1; V: TRBV7-6; CDR3: ASSLRQGTNEKLF
J: TRBJ2-7; D: -; V: TRBV11-2; CDR3: ASSLAGVLGYEQY
J: TRBJ1-4; D: TRBD1; V: TRBV4-2; CDR3: ASSQENRGRQKLF
J: TRBJ1-5; D: -; V: TRBV12-5; CDR3: ASGLVMGGPDQPQH
J: TRBJ1-1; D: -; V: TRBV5-1; CDR3: ASSFSWNTEAF
J: TRBJ2-7; D: TRBD1; V: TRBV24-1; CDR3: ATSDSGQGTSYEQY
J: TRBJ2-3; D: TRBD2; V: TRBV5-4; CDR3: ASSLTSAEDTQY
J: TRBJ2-1; D: TRBD2; V: TRBV6-5; CDR3: ATMTSGGYNEQF
J: TRBJ1-5; D: -; V: TRBV27; CDR3: ASSFNGNQPQH
J: TRBJ2-7; D: TRBD2; V: TRBV7-2; CDR3: ASSLGSSGPPYEQY
J: TRBJ1-4; D: -; V: TRBV28; CDR3: ASSFTAGEEKLF
J: TRBJ2-7; D: -; V: TRBV5-4; CDR3: ASGRTGLLEQY
J: TRBJ2-7; D: -; V: TRBV25-1; CDR3: ASTTALRKQY
J: TRBJ1-2; D: TRBD1; V: TRBV7-9; CDR3: ASSLDRQGNGYT
J: TRBJ2-3; D: -; V: TRBV4-1; CDR3: ASSLTPTGTDTQY
J: TRBJ1-2; D: -; V: TRBV5-8; CDR3: ASTRWAGDDGYT
J: TRBJ1-1; D: TRBD1; V: TRBV28; CDR3: ASRGQGSGSTEAF
J: TRBJ1-2; D: TRBD1; V: TRBV4-2; CDR3: ASSQDAKGRTGRGYT
J: TRBJ1-2; D: TRBD1; V: TRBV11-2; CDR3: ASSRPRGDGYT
J: TRBJ1-2; D: TRBD1; V: TRBV19; CDR3: ASHRGQGYT
J: TRBJ2-1; D: -; V: TRBV16; CDR3: ASSQEAGDEQF
J: TRBJ2-2; D: TRBD2; V: TRBV30; CDR3: AWSSERGSAGELF
J: TRBJ1-1; D: -; V: TRBV7-2; CDR3: ASSSGTEAF
J: TRBJ2-2; D: -; V: TRBV2; CDR3: ASSDRQGRTGELF
J: TRBJ1-2; D: TRBD1; V: TRBV19; CDR3: ASTTQGVDYGYT
J: TRBJ2-2; D: TRBD2; V: TRBV2; CDR3: ASREGGYTGELF
J: TRBJ2-2; D: TRBD1; V: TRBV19; CDR3: ASSTGQGAAGELF
J: TRBJ1-4; D: -; V: TRBV19; CDR3: ASSIIRSNEKLF
J: TRBJ1-2; D: -; V: TRBV18; CDR3: ASSPLAEPSRGYT
J: TRBJ2-1; D: -; V: TRBV28; CDR3: ASQSGEQF
J: TRBJ1-2; D: TRBD1; V: TRBV2; CDR3: ASSTEGAGGYT
J: TRBJ2-1; D: TRBD2; V: TRBV27; CDR3: ATLAGLNEQF
J: TRBJ2-3; D: -; V: TRBV28; CDR3: ASSFEIRTGIDTQY
J: TRBJ1-4; D: -; V: TRBV10-3; CDR3: AISPGQKNEKLF